The rows below give T cell receptor beta chains drawn from one sample of a study of glioma-infiltrating T cells. Each CDR3 protein is one row after TCRdb ran MiXCR on the multiplex PCR reads. The table lists around 130,000 distinct CDR3 sequences, roughly a quarter of them singletons. The sample was glioma tissue, nonneoplastic brain tissue, or PBMCs (not recorded which). These receptors were collected from a human donor with low-grade glioma or glioblastoma, undergoing nonglioma brain surgery, or in good health (not recorded which). The CDR3 runs from the conserved cysteine through the conserved F or W. The D gene is left open where the match is weak. The size of a clone is reported for some rows only, either as once, few or many, or as a class for expanded clones.

>TRBJ1-2|.|TRBV20-1|.
TGCAGTGCTAGTGTCCATTATGGCTACACCTTC
CSASVHYGYTF
>TRBJ1-5|few|TRBV4-2|TRBD1
TGTGCCAGCAGCCAAGATCGGACAGGCAAGTGGCCCCAGCATTTT
CASSQDRTGKWPQHF
>TRBJ2-2|.|TRBV7-2|.
TGTGCCAGCTCACCTCGAGGGGTTAACACCGGGGAGCTGTTTTTT
CASSPRGVNTGELFF
>TRBJ2-1|.|TRBV4-1|.
TGCGCCAGCAGCCAAGAGTCTACCTACAATGAGCAGTTCTTC
CASSQESTYNEQFF
>TRBJ1-1|few|TRBV2|.
TGTGCCAGCAGACCCGGGATCCCGGACACTGAAGCTTTCTTT
CASRPGIPDTEAFF
>TRBJ2-1|.|TRBV5-4|.
TGTGCCAGCAGTCGCACCAGAAGCTCCTACAATGAGCAGTTCTTC
CASSRTRSSYNEQFF
>TRBJ2-3|many|TRBV28|.
TGTGCCAGCCTACAACCGGGAGAGGGAACAGATACGCAGTATTTT
CASLQPGEGTDTQYF
>TRBJ1-2|.|TRBV12-3/TRBV12-4|TRBD1
TGTGCCAGCACGACAGGGAATAGCTATGGCTACACCTTC
CASTTGNSYGYTF
>TRBJ2-3|many|TRBV7-6|TRBD2
TGTGCCAGCAGCCCCGGGGGGGGGAGCACAGATACGCAGTATTTT
CASSPGGGSTDTQYF
>TRBJ1-5|medium-sized|TRBV28|.
TGTGCCAGCAGTCTTCTTAATCAGCCCCAGCATTTT
CASSLLNQPQHF
>TRBJ2-6|few|TRBV6-1|.
TGTGCCAGCAGGGGGGGAATCTCTGGGGCCAACGTCCTGACTTTC
CASRGGISGANVLTF
>TRBJ2-2|.|TRBV28|.
TGTGCCAGCAGTTTATGGAAAGTCGCCACCGGGGAGCTGTTTTTT
CASSLWKVATGELFF
>TRBJ1-2|many|TRBV7-2|TRBD1
TGTGCCAGCAGCTTAACAAGGACAGGGGGCTATGGCTACACCTTC
CASSLTRTGGYGYTF
>TRBJ2-6|.|TRBV7-2|.
TGTGCCAAAGAACGGATCTCTGGGGCCAACGTCCTGACTTTC
CAKERISGANVLTF
>TRBJ1-6|many|TRBV27|.
TGTGCCAGCAGATCTAACTATAATTCACCCCTCCACTTT
CASRSNYNSPLHF
>TRBJ1-4|many|TRBV18|TRBD1
TGTGCCAGCTCACCGGACAGGGGGTCAACTAATGAAAAACTGTTTTTT
CASSPDRGSTNEKLFF
>TRBJ2-3|few|TRBV4-2|TRBD2
TGTGCCAGCAGCCAAGACCAAGCGGGGGGGCTCGGAGATACGCAGTATTTT
CASSQDQAGGLGDTQYF
>TRBJ1-1|.|TRBV5-4|TRBD1
TGTGCCAGCAGCTCAATTACAGGGGTGAGAACTGAAGCTTTCTTT
CASSSITGVRTEAFF
>TRBJ2-3|.|TRBV5-1|.
TGCGCCAGCATGGGTTGGACAGGCACAGATACGCAGTATTTT
CASMGWTGTDTQYF
>TRBJ2-2|few|TRBV6-6|.
TGTGCCAGCAGTTACTCGACGGAGGGGTCCGGGGAGCTGTTTTTT
CASSYSTEGSGELFF
>TRBJ2-2|.|TRBV29-1|.
TGCAGCGTTGCTAAAGGGAACACCGGGGAGCTGTTTTTT
CSVAKGNTGELFF
>TRBJ2-3|few|TRBV18|.
TGTGCCAGCTCACCGTTCACGGGCACAGATACGCAGTATTTT
CASSPFTGTDTQYF